These 16 T cell receptor beta chains originate from one sample sequenced in a study of shared clonotypes between healthy human individuals. Only CD45RO-negative cells positively selected for CCR7 counted as naive CD8 cells, so terminally differentiated effector memory CD45RA+ cells were excluded. Sequencing was performed with immunoSEQ multiplex PCR; in TCRdb, only in-frame clones are kept and a portion is missing. The sample consists of some 1,900,000 clones, over 85% of them appearing once. The material sequenced was naive CD8+ T cells sorted from blood. Every receptor here comes from a man between 18 and 29 years old in good health.

CDR3: CASSSVLQGYGGELFF. The CDR3 bases are TGTGCCAGCAGTTCAGTTTTGCAGGGTTATGGGGGGGAGCTGTTTTTT. The chain joins TRBV27 to TRBJ2-2; D is possibly TRBD1 (5 bases). V lost 4 bases to trimming and J lost 8 bases, with 20 bases between them. This CDR3 contains 16 residues. Germline V gene sequence: CDR1 MNHEY, CDR2 SMNVEV (reference sequence).

This clone was detected only a few times. The chain couples TRBV7-8 to TRBJ2-7; D remains unclear. V gave up 1 base and J gave up 0 bases, with 4 bases separating them. Germline CDR1 and CDR2: SGHVS and FQNEAQ. The CDR3 contains 13 residues. For the CDR3, the DNA is TGTGCCAGCAGCTTAGACCCCTCCTACGAGCAGTACTTC. Translating gives CASSLDPSYEQYF.

The chain uses TRBV7-6 and TRBJ2-1; 9 bases line up with TRBD2. V lost 5 bases to trimming and J lost 5 bases; unmatched junction nucleotides: 13. The CDR3 sequence is 17 residues long. The V gene's germline CDR1 is SGHVS and CDR2 FNYEAQ. In DNA form, the CDR3 reads TGTGCCAGCAGCGCTTATGGAGCGGGGGGATACGACAATGAGCAGTTCTTC. It yields the protein CASSAYGAGGYDNEQFF.

The CDR3 nucleotides are TGTGCCAGCAGTTCCTCGGAGGGCGCGAATCAGCCCCAGCATTTT. The encoded protein is CASSSSEGANQPQHF. This chain connects TRBV27 to TRBJ1-5; no clear D gene. CDR1 is MNHEY and CDR2 is SMNVEV in the germline V gene (reference sequence). The CDR3 is 15 residues long. Trimming removed 4 bases at V and 4 bases at J, with 14 bases between.

V gene TRBV6-6 combines with J gene TRBJ1-1, with D hard to call. Trimming took off 2 bases at V and 1 base at J, with 14 bases between the two ends. This CDR3 has 16 residues. The V gene's germline CDR1 is MNHNY and CDR2 SVGAGI (reference sequence). CDR3: CASSYPPRARNTEAFF. The CDR3 bases are TGTGCCAGCAGTTACCCCCCAAGGGCGAGGAACACTGAAGCTTTCTTT.

This clone appeared a single time. The chain combines TRBV5-1 with TRBJ1-1; TRBD1 might be the D (5 bases). This CDR3 region has 16 residues. Looked up from germline, CDR1 is SGHRS and CDR2 is YFSETQ. Deletions cut 0 bases from V and 3 bases from J, with 15 bases between. The chain's CDR3 is CASSLAGAGLDTEAFF. The CDR3 coding sequence is TGCGCCAGCAGCTTGGCCGGGGCCGGGCTGGACACTGAAGCTTTCTTT.

This chain links TRBV5-1 with TRBJ2-2; TRBD1 agrees at 8 bases. This CDR3 has 15 residues. The V segment lost 4 bases and the J segment 6 bases; nucleotides outside the gene matches: 8. In germline, CDR1 is SGHRS, CDR2 YFSETQ. The CDR3 reads CASSDGQGVPGELFF. As DNA, the CDR3 is TGCGCCAGCAGCGACGGACAGGGTGTCCCCGGGGAGCTGTTTTTT.

The chain recombines TRBV28 with TRBJ1-5; TRBD1 might be the D (6 bases). Germline assignment: CDR1 MDHEN and CDR2 SYDVKM. Trimming cost V 5 bases and J 0 bases, with 11 bases left between them. This CDR3 comprises 15 residues. CDR3: CASSNRESSNQPQHF. The CDR3 DNA reads as TGTGCCAGCAGTAACAGGGAAAGTAGCAATCAGCCCCAGCATTTT.

The rearrangement links TRBV13 to TRBJ2-5; TRBD2 matches at 7 bases. Germline V gives CDR1 PRHDT, CDR2 FYEKMQ (reference sequence). CDR3 length: 15 residues. Unmatched junction bases numbered 6, after V lost 2 bases and J lost 3 bases. The CDR3 is CASSLRGSGEETQYF. CDR3 in DNA: TGTGCCAGCAGCTTACGAGGGAGCGGGGAAGAGACCCAGTACTTC.

Worth noting for this clone: The same CDR3 arises from other DNA sequences in this sample as well. J is TRBJ2-7 and V is TRBV7-3; possibly TRBD2 for D (6 bases). The CDR3 contains 14 residues. Deletions cut 5 bases from V and 3 bases from J, with 14 bases between. Germline loops: CDR1 SGHTA, CDR2 FQGTGA. CDR3 residues: CASSPGVGSYEQYF. The CDR3 region has the DNA TGTGCCAGCAGCCCGGGCGTCGGGAGCTACGAGCAGTACTTC.

The chain employs TRBV5-1 and TRBJ2-2; no firm D call. CDR1 and CDR2 from the germline V gene are SGHRS and YFSETQ. V lost 0 bases, J lost 4 bases, and 10 bases lay in between. The CDR3 is made up of 15 amino acids. CDR3 bases: TGCGCCAGCAGCTTGGGGCTAGAGAGCACCGGGGAGCTGTTTTTT. This translates into CASSLGLESTGELFF.

The rearrangement links TRBV27 to TRBJ2-7; D is undetermined. CDR3 length: 13 amino acids. The V end lost 0 bases, the J end lost 7 bases, and 10 bases lay between the germline ends. Looked up from germline, CDR1 is MNHEY and CDR2 is SMNVEV (reference sequence). The CDR3 nucleotides are TGTGCCAGCAGTTTATCGATGGCCTGGGAGCAGTACTTC. This translates into CASSLSMAWEQYF.

Of note for this clone: In the same sample, other DNA sequences code for this CDR3. The rearrangement uses TRBV6-5 and TRBJ2-7; 7 bases fit TRBD1. This CDR3 comprises 13 residues. With V trimmed by 0 bases and J by 6 bases, 2 bases remained unmatched. Germline V gene lookup returns CDR1 MNHEY and CDR2 SVGAGI. The CDR3 nucleotides are TGTGCCAGCAGTTACTCCACAGGGGCCGAGCAGTACTTC. Translation gives CASSYSTGAEQYF.

J is TRBJ1-1 and V is TRBV5-5; the match to TRBD1 covers 7 bases. In germline, CDR1 is SGHKS, CDR2 YYEKEE (reference sequence). J was trimmed by 4 bases and V by 0 bases; bases with no gene match: 6. The CDR3 totals 15 residues. The CDR3 is CASSLGQGPGTEAFF. CDR3 in DNA: TGTGCCAGCAGCTTGGGACAGGGCCCCGGCACTGAAGCTTTCTTT.

CDR3: CASSLDNRGGFF. The CDR3 region has the DNA TGTGCCAGCAGCTTAGATAACAGGGGGGGGTTCTTC. The chain employs TRBV11-2 and TRBJ2-1; D may be TRBD1 (8 bases). The V gene lost 0 bases and the J gene lost 15 bases, with 12 bases spanning the gap. CDR1 SGHAT and CDR2 FQNNGV come from the germline V gene. The CDR3 runs 12 residues.

The chain's CDR3 is CASSSRSETGDEKLFF. The CDR3 region has the DNA TGTGCCAGTAGTTCCCGTAGCGAGACAGGGGACGAAAAACTGTTTTTT. The rearrangement uses TRBV19 and TRBJ1-4; TRBD1 matches 8 bases. J lost 8 bases, V lost 5 bases, and 13 bases had no gene match. This CDR3 contains 16 residues. Germline V gene data show CDR1 as LNHDA and CDR2 as SQIVND (reference sequence).